One sample yielded the 9 T cell receptor beta chains listed below, sequenced in a study of blood T cell repertoires in COVID-19. The protocol was immunoSEQ multiplex PCR, while the TCRdb copy is restricted to in-frame clones and leaves out a portion. The data show tens of thousands of clones, approximately 92% seen once. Sequenced material: peripheral blood. The receptor set was obtained from a woman at least 80 years old with acute or convalescent COVID-19.

The chain uses TRBV5-4 and TRBJ2-3; 9 nucleotides agree with TRBD1. With V trimmed by 4 bases and J by 5 bases, 5 bases remained unmatched. The CDR3 spans 14 residues. Germline loops: CDR1 SGHNT, CDR2 YYREEE (reference sequence). The CDR3 loop reads CASSKQGARDTQYF. The CDR3 DNA is TGTGCCAGCAGCAAACAGGGGGCCCGAGATACGCAGTATTTT.

J is TRBJ2-3 and V is TRBV19; 8 positions agree with TRBD1. J gave up 2 bases and V 1 base, and 2 bases lay outside the gene matches. CDR1 is LNHDA and CDR2 is SQIVND in the germline V gene (reference sequence). The CDR3 extends over 15 amino acids. CDR3 sequence: CASSIGRGHTDTQYF. The CDR3 coding sequence is TGTGCCAGTAGTATAGGCAGGGGGCACACAGATACGCAGTATTTT. The full variable domain, in which reference TRBV19 and TRBJ2-3 provide the parts outside the CDR3, is DGGITQSPKYLFRKEGQNVTLSCEQNLNHDAMYWYRQDPGQGLRLIYYSQIVNDFQKGDIAEGYSVSREKKESFPLTVTSAQKNPTAFYLCASSIGRGHTDTQYFGPGTRLTVL.

This clone came up once. The chain links TRBV29-1 to TRBJ1-5; TRBD1 matches at 7 bases. The CDR3 loop spans 13 amino acids. CDR1 SQVTM and CDR2 ANQGSEA come from the germline V gene. The V gene end was trimmed by 5 bases and the J gene end by 5 bases; junction bases not matched to a gene: 6. The CDR3, as DNA: TGCAGCGTTCAAGCTCAGGGGGATCAGCCCCAGCATTTT. Its translation: CSVQAQGDQPQHF.

The J gene is TRBJ1-2, the V gene TRBV7-9; 11 positions agree with TRBD1. The V segment lost 2 bases and the J segment 6 bases; nucleotides outside the gene matches: 8. The CDR3 is made up of 16 amino acids. Per the germline V gene, CDR1 is SEHNR and CDR2 is FQNEAQ (reference sequence). The CDR3 DNA follows: TGTGCCAGCAGCTTACTTGGGACAGGGGGGCAGGATGGCTACACCTTC. Its translation is CASSLLGTGGQDGYTF.

The CDR3 is CASSRTTGMYEQYF. Here the CDR3 DNA reads TGTGCCAGCTCACGTACCACAGGGATGTACGAGCAGTACTTC. The chain has TRBV18 and TRBJ2-7, with D possibly matching TRBD1 (6 bases). With 4 bases removed from V and 4 bases from J, the gap between germline ends came to 14 bases. The CDR3 sequence is 14 residues long. The germline gives CDR1 KGHSH, CDR2 LQKENI.

The table lists this clone with a count of one. The J gene is TRBJ2-5, the V gene TRBV5-1, with TRBD1 matching 11 bases. Trimming cost V 4 bases and J 5 bases; bases outside gene matches: 7. Germline lookup yields CDR1 SGHRS and CDR2 YFSETQ. There are 15 residues in the CDR3. CDR3 sequence reads: CASSHGQGALETQYF. The CDR3 nucleotides read TGCGCCAGCAGCCACGGACAGGGGGCTTTGGAGACCCAGTACTTC.

This chain joins TRBV30 and TRBJ1-2; D unresolved. The V end was cut by 7 bases, the J end by 0 bases, with 6 bases between. The CDR3 is 11 amino acids. The V gene's germline CDR1 is GTSNPN and CDR2 SVGIG (reference sequence). DNA for the CDR3: TGTGCCTTTTCCGCTAACTATGGCTACACCTTC. Its protein is CAFSANYGYTF.

This clone was counted a few times. The gene calls are TRBV6-6 and TRBJ1-1; D remains ambiguous. The V end was cut by 8 bases, the J end by 2 bases, with 9 bases between. CDR1 and CDR2 from the germline V gene are MNHNY and SVGAGI (reference sequence). The CDR3 contains 12 residues. CDR3 DNA sequence: TGTGCCAGCCAAAGCGGAAACACTGAAGCTTTCTTT. Encoded protein: CASQSGNTEAFF.

V usage is TRBV6-5 and J usage is TRBJ2-5, with D unresolved. Germline CDR1 and CDR2: MNHEY and SVGAGI. There are 14 residues in the CDR3. Trimming shortened V by 0 bases and J by 5 bases, and 10 bases separated the two germline ends. CDR3 protein: CASSYSSGLETQYF. The CDR3, as DNA: TGTGCCAGCAGTTACTCCTCAGGCTTGGAGACCCAGTACTTC.